These 11 T cell receptor beta chains share one sample of origin, sequenced in a study of CD8+ T cells in alopecia areata. It was cDNA, reverse transcribed from extracted RNA, that served as the sequencing template. The method was immunoSEQ multiplex PCR; TCRdb's version includes in-frame clones alone and lacks a portion of them. Of under 150,000 clones in the sample, roughly 56% were seen once. Treatment noted: oral pan-JAK inhibitor, 5-10 mg twice daily. The sample in question was CD4+ T cells sorted from blood, obtained at week 24, from a patient treated with tofacitinib. The receptor source for this set is a human donor with alopecia areata.

This sequence joins TRBV4-3 and TRBJ1-1, with D possibly matching TRBD1 (5 bases). With 4 bases removed from V and 3 bases from J, the gap between germline ends came to 15 bases. This CDR3 comprises 15 residues. The germline gives CDR1 LGHNA, CDR2 YSLEER. CDR3 loop: CASSPFSGTYTEAFF. Here the CDR3 DNA reads TGCGCCAGCAGCCCATTCTCCGGGACCTACACTGAAGCTTTCTTT.

This clone has more than one count but fewer than ten. The chain employs TRBV5-1 and TRBJ1-2; D is perhaps TRBD1 (6 bases). CDR1 and CDR2 from the germline V gene are SGHRS and YFSETQ. This CDR3 is built from 12 residues. V shed 4 bases and J shed 6 bases, with 10 bases lying between them. The CDR3 here is CASSRTADGYTF. CDR3 nucleotide sequence: TGCGCCAGCAGCAGGACAGCGGATGGCTACACCTTC. Drawing the rest from reference TRBV5-1 and TRBJ1-2, the complete variable domain is KAGVTQTPRYLIKTRGQQVTLSCSPISGHRSVSWYQQTPGQGLQFLFEYFSETQRNKGNFPGRFSGRQFSNSRSEMNVSTLELGDSALYLCASSRTADGYTFGSGTRLTVV.

Only a few counts were recorded for this clone. The rearrangement joins TRBV7-9 to TRBJ2-2; 7 bases line up with TRBD1. The CDR3 covers 16 residues. Trimming cost V 4 bases and J 0 bases; bases outside gene matches: 5. Germline CDR1 and CDR2: SEHNR and FQNEAQ (reference sequence). CDR3 residues: CASSSHRGPNTGELFF. CDR3 in DNA: TGTGCCAGCAGCTCCCACAGGGGACCGAACACCGGGGAGCTGTTTTTT.

The rearrangement links TRBV4-3 to TRBJ2-2; possible D gene TRBD2, 5 bases. The V and J ends lost 1 base and 6 bases respectively, with 12 bases between them. The germline gives CDR1 LGHNA, CDR2 YSLEER. This CDR3 comprises 15 residues. CDR3 sequence: CASSQVSGGPGELFF. CDR3 sequence (DNA): TGCGCCAGCAGCCAAGTGTCAGGAGGCCCCGGGGAGCTGTTTTTT.

The J gene is TRBJ2-3, the V gene TRBV2; D call uncertain. The CDR3 is 15 amino acids. The germline V and J ends were trimmed by 3 bases and 0 bases, with 10 bases remaining between them. Germline V gene lookup returns CDR1 SNHLY and CDR2 FYNNEI. The CDR3 is CASSDGYPSTDTQYF. CDR3 bases: TGTGCCAGCAGTGACGGGTACCCTAGCACAGATACGCAGTATTTT.

The chain recombines TRBV4-3 with TRBJ1-2; D might be TRBD1 (6 bases). Trimming pared 4 bases from V and 5 bases from J, leaving 20 bases between. This CDR3 spans 16 amino acids. CDR1 is LGHNA, CDR2 YSLEER, per germline. The CDR3 DNA reads as TGCGCCAGCAGCCCCGTGGGAGGACAGACTCAATATGGCTACACCTTC. Encoded protein: CASSPVGGQTQYGYTF.

This rearrangement joins TRBV7-3 to TRBJ2-6; TRBD1 aligns across 10 bases. Germline assignment: CDR1 SGHTA and CDR2 FQGTGA. Germline trimming cut 2 bases from V and 1 base from J; bases unmatched to any gene: 5. This CDR3 has 18 amino acids. CDR3 sequence: CASSLQTGGLSGANVLTF. In DNA form, the CDR3 reads TGTGCCAGCAGCTTACAGACAGGGGGCTTATCTGGGGCCAACGTCCTGACTTTC.

The rearrangement uses TRBV5-1 and TRBJ1-4; 8 nucleotides agree with TRBD1. Germline loops: CDR1 SGHRS, CDR2 YFSETQ. Losses at the gene ends were 3 bases for V and 6 bases for J; bases not matched to a gene: 4. The CDR3 contains 14 residues. DNA of the CDR3: TGCGCCAGCAGCTCGGACAGGGCCGATGAAAAACTGTTTTTT. Its protein product is CASSSDRADEKLFF.

This clone came up a few times. This sequence joins TRBV29-1 and TRBJ2-7, with 16 positions matching TRBD2. Germline V gene data show CDR1 as SQVTM and CDR2 as ANQGSEA. This CDR3 is 17 amino acids long. The V and J ends lost 7 bases and 1 base, in that order; junction bases with no gene match: 10. CDR3 sequence: CSGRTGTSGGVSYEQYF. The CDR3 DNA follows: TGCAGCGGACGAACCGGGACTAGCGGGGGGGTATCCTACGAGCAGTACTTC.

J is TRBJ1-2 and V is TRBV11-2, with a weak D call TRBD1 (5 bases). This CDR3 is 12 amino acids long. The V and J ends lost 5 bases and 7 bases respectively, with 11 bases between them. CDR1 and CDR2 from the germline V gene are SGHAT and FQNNGV. The CDR3: CASSINGGGYTF. Written as DNA, the CDR3 is TGTGCCAGCAGCATTAACGGGGGTGGCTACACCTTC. Based on the CDR3 plus reference TRBV11-2 and TRBJ1-2, the full variable domain is EAGVAQSPRYKIIEKRQSVAFWCNPISGHATLYWYQQILGQGPKLLIQFQNNGVVDDSQLPKDRFSAERLKGVDSTLKIQPAKLEDSAVYLCASSINGGGYTFGSGTRLTVV.

There are a few counts of this clone. The chain recombines TRBV4-3 with TRBJ1-5; TRBD1 is a possible D gene (6 bases). This CDR3 comprises 15 residues. Germline V gives CDR1 LGHNA, CDR2 YSLEER. With 0 bases removed from V and 4 bases from J, the gap between germline ends came to 10 bases. Here the CDR3 DNA reads TGCGCCAGCAGCCAAGATAAACAGGGTAATCAGCCCCAGCATTTT. It encodes CASSQDKQGNQPQHF.